The clone carrying this T cell receptor (beta chain) was seen more than once but under ten times. What it recognizes is unknown. The data derive from a study of identical twins' blood T cells. TCR cDNA libraries came from RNA via a modified published protocol. Each CDR3 protein is one row after TCRdb ran MiXCR on the 5' RACE reads. The table includes fewer than 450,000 distinct CDR3 sequences, about 28% detected once. The CDR3 is 12 residues long. V was shortened by 6 bases and J by 8 bases, with 12 bases between the two germline ends. Study findings and constraints: Twin repertoire similarity may partly reflect shared environment.

The sequence was collected from a woman aged 18-49 years in good health. The chain uses TRBV12-3 or TRBV12-4 and TRBJ2-3; TRBD2 is a possible D gene (6 bases). The source material was PBMCs. CDR3 amino acids: CASRVGTFTQYF. In DNA, the CDR3 is TGTGCCAGCAGGGTGGGGACTTTTACGCAGTATTTT.